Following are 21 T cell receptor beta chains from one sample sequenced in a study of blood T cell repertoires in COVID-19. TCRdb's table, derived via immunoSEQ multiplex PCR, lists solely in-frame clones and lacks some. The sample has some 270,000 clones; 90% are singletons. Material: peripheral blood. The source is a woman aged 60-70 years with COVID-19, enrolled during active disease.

CDR3 DNA sequence: TGTGCCAGCTTCCCAGGGATGACCTATAATTCACCCCTCCACTTT. Protein product: CASFPGMTYNSPLHF. This rearrangement joins TRBV6-5 to TRBJ1-6; tentative D call: TRBD1 (5 bases). Germline lookup yields CDR1 MNHEY and CDR2 SVGAGI. The CDR3 length is 15 residues. Trimming took 8 bases from V and 2 from J, leaving 13 bases between them.

The CDR3 loop reads CASSGTEETNTGELFF. CDR3 sequence (DNA): TGTGCCAGCAGCGGGACAGAAGAAACTAACACCGGGGAGCTGTTTTTT. This chain connects TRBV9 to TRBJ2-2, with a weak D call TRBD1 (6 bases). This CDR3 region has 16 residues. Trimming cost V 3 bases and J 2 bases, with 14 bases left between them. Germline CDR1 reads SGDLS; CDR2 reads YYNGEE. Variable domain in full (rest from reference TRBV9 and TRBJ2-2): DSGVTQTPKHLITATGQRVTLRCSPRSGDLSVYWYQQSLDQGLQFLIQYYNGEERAKGNILERFSAQQFPDLHSELNLSSLELGDSALYFCASSGTEETNTGELFFGEGSRLTVL.

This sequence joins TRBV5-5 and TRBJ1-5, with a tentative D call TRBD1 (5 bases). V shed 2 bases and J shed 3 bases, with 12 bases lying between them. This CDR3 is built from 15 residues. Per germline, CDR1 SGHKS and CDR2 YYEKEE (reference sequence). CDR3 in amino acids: CASSFKGGDNQPQHF. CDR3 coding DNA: TGTGCCAGCAGCTTCAAGGGAGGGGACAATCAGCCCCAGCATTTT.

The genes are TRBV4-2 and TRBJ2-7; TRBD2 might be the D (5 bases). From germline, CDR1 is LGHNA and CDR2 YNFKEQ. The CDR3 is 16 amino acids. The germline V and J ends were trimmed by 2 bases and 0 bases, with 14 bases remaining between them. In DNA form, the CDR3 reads TGTGCCAGCAGCCAACAGCTAGCTCCGAGCTCCTACGAGCAGTACTTC. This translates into CASSQQLAPSSYEQYF.

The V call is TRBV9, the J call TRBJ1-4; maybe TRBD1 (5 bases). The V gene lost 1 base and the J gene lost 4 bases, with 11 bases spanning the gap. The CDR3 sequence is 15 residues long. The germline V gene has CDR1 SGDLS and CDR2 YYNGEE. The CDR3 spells CASSVTTAGNEKLFF. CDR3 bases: TGTGCCAGCAGCGTAACGACAGCCGGTAATGAAAAACTGTTTTTT.

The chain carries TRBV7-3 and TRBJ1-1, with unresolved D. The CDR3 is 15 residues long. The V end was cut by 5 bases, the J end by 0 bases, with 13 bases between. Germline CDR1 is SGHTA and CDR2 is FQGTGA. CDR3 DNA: TGTGCCAGCAGCCTTCAACTACTAATGAACACTGAAGCTTTCTTT. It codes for CASSLQLLMNTEAFF. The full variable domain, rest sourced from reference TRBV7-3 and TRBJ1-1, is GAGVSQTPSNKVTEKGKYVELRCDPISGHTALYWYRQSLGQGPEFLIYFQGTGAADDSGLPNDRFFAVRPEGSVSTLKIQRTERGDSAVYLCASSLQLLMNTEAFFGQGTRLTVV.

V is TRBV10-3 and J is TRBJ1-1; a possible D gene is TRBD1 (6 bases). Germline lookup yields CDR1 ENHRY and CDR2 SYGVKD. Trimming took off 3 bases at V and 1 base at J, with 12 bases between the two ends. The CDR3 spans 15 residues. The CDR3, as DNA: TGTGCCATCAGTGACCCGGGACACCCGAACACTGAAGCTTTCTTT. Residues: CAISDPGHPNTEAFF.

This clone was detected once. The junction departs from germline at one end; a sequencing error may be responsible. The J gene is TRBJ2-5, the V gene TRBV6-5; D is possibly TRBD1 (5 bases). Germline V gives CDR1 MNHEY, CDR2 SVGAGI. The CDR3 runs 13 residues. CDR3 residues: CASTHTGREAQYF. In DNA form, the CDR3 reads TGTGCCAGCACCCACACAGGAAGAGAGGCCCAGTACTTC.

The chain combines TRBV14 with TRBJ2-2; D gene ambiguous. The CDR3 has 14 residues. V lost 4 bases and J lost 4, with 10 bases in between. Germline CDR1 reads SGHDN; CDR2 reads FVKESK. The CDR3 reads CASSLTLRTGELFF. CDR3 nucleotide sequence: TGTGCCAGCAGCCTTACTCTACGCACCGGGGAGCTGTTTTTT.

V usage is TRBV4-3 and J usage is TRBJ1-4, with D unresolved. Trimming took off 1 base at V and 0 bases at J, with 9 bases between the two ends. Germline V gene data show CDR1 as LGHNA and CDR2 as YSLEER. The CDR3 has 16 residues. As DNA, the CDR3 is TGCGCCAGCAGCCAAGCCCCGCGGGCAACTAATGAAAAACTGTTTTTT. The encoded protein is CASSQAPRATNEKLFF.

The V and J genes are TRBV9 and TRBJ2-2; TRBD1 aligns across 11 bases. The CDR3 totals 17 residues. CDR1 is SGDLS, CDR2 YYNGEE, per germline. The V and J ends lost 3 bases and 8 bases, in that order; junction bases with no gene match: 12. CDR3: CASSDSRTGGPRGELFF. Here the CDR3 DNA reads TGTGCCAGCAGCGACTCTCGGACAGGGGGCCCCCGAGGGGAGCTGTTTTTT.

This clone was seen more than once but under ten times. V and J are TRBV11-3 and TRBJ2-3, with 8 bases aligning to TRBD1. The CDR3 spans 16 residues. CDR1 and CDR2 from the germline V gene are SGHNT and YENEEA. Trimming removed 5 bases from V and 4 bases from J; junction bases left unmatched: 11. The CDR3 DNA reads TGTGCCAGCAGCCCCCAGGGGGCTGGGAGTCCAGATACGCAGTATTTT. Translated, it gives CASSPQGAGSPDTQYF.

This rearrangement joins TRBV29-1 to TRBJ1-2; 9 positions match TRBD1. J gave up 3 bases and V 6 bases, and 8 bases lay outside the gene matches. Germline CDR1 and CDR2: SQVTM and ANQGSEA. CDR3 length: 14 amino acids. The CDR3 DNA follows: TGCAGCGTCCCGGAAGGACAGGGGTACTATGGCTACACCTTC. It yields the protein CSVPEGQGYYGYTF. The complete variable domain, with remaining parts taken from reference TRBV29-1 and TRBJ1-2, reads SAVISQKPSRDICQRGTSLTIQCQVDSQVTMMFWYRQQPGQSLTLIATANQGSEATYESGFVIDKFPISRPNLTFSTLTVSNMSPEDSSIYLCSVPEGQGYYGYTFGSGTRLTVV.

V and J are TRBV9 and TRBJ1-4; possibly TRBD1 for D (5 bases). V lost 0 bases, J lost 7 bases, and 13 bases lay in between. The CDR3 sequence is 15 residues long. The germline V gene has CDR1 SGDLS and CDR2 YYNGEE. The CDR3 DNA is TGTGCCAGCAGCGTAGAGGGGCAGGGTGGTGAAAAACTGTTTTTT. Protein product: CASSVEGQGGEKLFF.

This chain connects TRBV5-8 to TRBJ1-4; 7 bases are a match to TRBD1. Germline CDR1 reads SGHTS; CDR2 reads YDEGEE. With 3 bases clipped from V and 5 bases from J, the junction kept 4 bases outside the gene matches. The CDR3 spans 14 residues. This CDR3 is CASSYRGRNEKLFF. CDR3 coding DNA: TGTGCCAGCAGCTACAGGGGAAGGAATGAAAAACTGTTTTTT.

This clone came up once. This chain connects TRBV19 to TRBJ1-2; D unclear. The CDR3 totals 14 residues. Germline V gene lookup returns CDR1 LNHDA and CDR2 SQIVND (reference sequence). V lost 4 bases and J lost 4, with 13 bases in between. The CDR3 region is CASSTLTEPYGYTF. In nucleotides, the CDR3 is TGTGCCAGTAGTACCCTCACAGAACCCTATGGCTACACCTTC.

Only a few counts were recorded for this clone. The CDR3 region is CASSALWGVNYGYTF. The CDR3 DNA reads TGTGCCAGCAGCGCTCTCTGGGGGGTCAACTATGGCTACACCTTC. The chain employs TRBV9 and TRBJ1-2; a possible D gene is TRBD1 (5 bases). The CDR3 loop spans 15 amino acids. Trimming took 3 bases from V and 2 from J, leaving 14 bases between them. Looked up from germline, CDR1 is SGDLS and CDR2 is YYNGEE. The full variable domain, rest sourced from reference TRBV9 and TRBJ1-2, is DSGVTQTPKHLITATGQRVTLRCSPRSGDLSVYWYQQSLDQGLQFLIQYYNGEERAKGNILERFSAQQFPDLHSELNLSSLELGDSALYFCASSALWGVNYGYTFGSGTRLTVV.

The CDR3 nucleotides read TGTGCCAGCAGCGTACAGGGGGAAGGAAACACCATATATTTT. It translates to CASSVQGEGNTIYF. The V gene is TRBV9, the J gene TRBJ1-3; 7 nucleotides line up with TRBD1. With V trimmed by 1 base and J by 4 bases, 2 bases remained unmatched. The CDR3 consists of 14 residues. Germline V lookup: CDR1 SGDLS, CDR2 YYNGEE.

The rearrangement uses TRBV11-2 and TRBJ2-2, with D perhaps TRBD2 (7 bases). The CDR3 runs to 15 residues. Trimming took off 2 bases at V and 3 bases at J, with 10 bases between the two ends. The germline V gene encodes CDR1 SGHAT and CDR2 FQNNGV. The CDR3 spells CASSLRGADTGELFF. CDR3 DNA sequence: TGTGCCAGCAGCTTACGGGGGGCCGACACCGGGGAGCTGTTTTTT. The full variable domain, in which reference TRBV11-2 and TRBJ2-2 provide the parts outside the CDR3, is EAGVAQSPRYKIIEKRQSVAFWCNPISGHATLYWYQQILGQGPKLLIQFQNNGVVDDSQLPKDRFSAERLKGVDSTLKIQPAKLEDSAVYLCASSLRGADTGELFFGEGSRLTVL.

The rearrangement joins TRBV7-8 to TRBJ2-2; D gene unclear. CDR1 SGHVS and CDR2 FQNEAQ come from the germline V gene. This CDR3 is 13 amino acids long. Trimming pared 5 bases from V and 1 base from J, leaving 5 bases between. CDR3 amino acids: CASSPRNTGELFF. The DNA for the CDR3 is TGTGCCAGCAGCCCCAGGAACACCGGGGAGCTGTTTTTT.

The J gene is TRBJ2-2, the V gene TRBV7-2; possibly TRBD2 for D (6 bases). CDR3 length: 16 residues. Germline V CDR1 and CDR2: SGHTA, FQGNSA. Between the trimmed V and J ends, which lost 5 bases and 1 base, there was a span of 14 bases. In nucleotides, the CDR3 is TGTGCCAGCAGCAAGGAGGGCAGGGTGAACACCGGGGAGCTGTTTTTT. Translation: CASSKEGRVNTGELFF.